Shown below are 22 T cell receptor beta chains from a single sample sequenced in a study of Graves' ophthalmopathy and Graves' hyperthyroidism. Amplification of TCR beta CDR3 regions used RNA transcripts. First-round RT-PCR used HTBI primers; second-round multiplex PCR followed. TCRdb independently ran MiXCR on the multiplex PCR reads; one entry per CDR3 protein. The data hold some 350,000 distinct CDR3 sequences, with about a sixth observed a single time. The sample comprised peripheral blood. All receptors come from an adult woman with stable Graves' hyperthyroidism.

This clonotype occurred many times. V gene TRBV6-5 combines with J gene TRBJ2-5; D is unresolved. CDR1 and CDR2 from the germline V gene are MNHEY and SVGAGI. This CDR3 has 14 residues. The V end lost 0 bases, the J end lost 5 bases, and 10 bases lay between the germline ends. CDR3 region: CASSYSLDLETQYF. The CDR3 region has the DNA TGTGCCAGCAGTTACTCTCTAGACCTCGAGACCCAGTACTTC.

This clonotype was detected only a few times. In DNA form, the CDR3 reads TGTGCCTGGAGTAATTCCGACAGGGTGAGCAATCAGCCCCAGCATTTT. Translated, it gives CAWSNSDRVSNQPQHF. V and J are TRBV30 and TRBJ1-5; 7 nucleotides match TRBD1. The CDR3 is 16 amino acids. Germline CDR1 reads GTSNPN; CDR2 reads SVGIG (reference sequence). V lost 2 bases to trimming and J lost 1 base; unmatched junction nucleotides: 8. The full variable domain, with the rest looked up from reference TRBV30 and TRBJ1-5, is SQTIHQWPATLVQPVGSPLSLECTVEGTSNPNLYWYRQAAGRGLQLLFYSVGIGQISSEVPQNLSASRPQDRQFILSSKKLLLSDSGFYLCAWSNSDRVSNQPQHFGDGTRLSIL.

The table lists this clonotype with many counts. The chain is built from TRBV10-3 and TRBJ2-7; TRBD2 aligns across 8 bases. Germline values: CDR1 ENHRY, CDR2 SYGVKD. The length of the CDR3 is 14 residues. V lost 3 bases and J lost 4; bases outside the gene matches: 5. The CDR3 sequence: CAISDGTRGYEQYF. In DNA, the CDR3 is TGTGCCATCAGTGACGGGACTAGGGGGTACGAGCAGTACTTC.

The V and J genes are TRBV24-1 and TRBJ2-2, with D unclear. This CDR3 contains 13 residues. The V end was cut by 6 bases, the J end by 3 bases, with 7 bases between. Germline V gene sequence: CDR1 KGHDR, CDR2 SFDVKD. The chain's CDR3 is CATSRAYTGELFF. The CDR3 bases are TGTGCCACCAGTCGGGCGTACACCGGGGAGCTGTTTTTT.

This clonotype was seen many times. The V gene is TRBV6-5, the J gene TRBJ2-7; D unresolved. CDR1 and CDR2 (germline): MNHEY, SVGAGI. The CDR3 covers 16 residues. V was shortened by 2 bases and J by 0 bases, with 14 bases between the two germline ends. CDR3 nucleotides: TGTGCCAGCAGTTACCCCGGATCCCGACTCTCCTACGAGCAGTACTTC. Translating gives CASSYPGSRLSYEQYF.

The rearrangement uses TRBV2 and TRBJ1-1; the D gene is possibly TRBD1 (6 bases). V was clipped by 8 bases and J by 5 bases, with 15 bases between them. Germline V lookup: CDR1 SNHLY, CDR2 FYNNEI. The CDR3 is 13 residues long. The DNA of the CDR3 is TGTGCCAGCGTCGGGGGGGGGCGGACTGAAGCTTTCTTT. Translation: CASVGGGRTEAFF.

This clonotype was detected ten times or more. The CDR3 here is CAITPTGGSFGEQYF. CDR3 coding DNA: TGTGCCATCACCCCGACAGGGGGCTCCTTTGGCGAGCAGTACTTC. The chain employs TRBV10-3 and TRBJ2-7, with 10 nucleotides matching TRBD1. The V gene's germline CDR1 is ENHRY and CDR2 SYGVKD. The CDR3 contains 15 residues. The V and J ends lost 7 bases and 6 bases, in that order; junction bases with no gene match: 12.

This clonotype was observed many times. The chain employs TRBV30 and TRBJ2-2; D is unresolved. The germline V gene encodes CDR1 GTSNPN and CDR2 SVGIG (reference sequence). Trimming cost V 8 bases and J 5 bases, with 21 bases left between them. The CDR3 sequence is 15 residues long. The CDR3 here is CAALIGSVRTGELFF. The CDR3 DNA reads as TGTGCCGCCCTAATAGGAAGCGTCCGAACCGGGGAGCTGTTTTTT.

This clonotype has just one count. The rearrangement uses TRBV20-1 and TRBJ2-2, with D perhaps being TRBD1 or TRBD2 (5 bases each). Deletions cut 5 bases from V and 5 bases from J, with 15 bases between. Per germline, CDR1 DFQATT and CDR2 SNEGSKA (reference sequence). There are 14 residues in the CDR3. The CDR3 loop reads CSAPLGRVTGELFF. DNA of the CDR3: TGCAGTGCTCCCCTGGGGCGGGTAACCGGGGAGCTGTTTTTT.

This clonotype was observed at least ten times. This chain links TRBV6-1 with TRBJ2-2; possible D gene TRBD2, 6 bases. This CDR3 is 16 amino acids long. V gave up 3 bases and J gave up 3 bases, with 14 bases separating them. Germline CDR1 and CDR2: MNHNS and SASEGT. The CDR3 region is CASSDVMTGDTGELFF. CDR3 nucleotides: TGTGCCAGCAGTGATGTGATGACGGGGGACACCGGGGAGCTGTTTTTT.

There are many counts of this clonotype. The J gene is TRBJ1-6, the V gene TRBV7-2, with D unresolved. This CDR3 comprises 19 residues. With 4 bases removed from V and 0 bases from J, the gap between germline ends came to 19 bases. Germline V gives CDR1 SGHTA, CDR2 FQGNSA. This chain's CDR3 is CASSSYPPDGSSYNSPLHF. The CDR3 DNA sequence: TGTGCCAGCAGCTCATACCCCCCGGACGGTAGCTCCTATAATTCACCCCTCCACTTT.

This clonotype showed up many times. The chain combines TRBV6-1 with TRBJ1-5, with TRBD1 identical over 10 bases. The CDR3 is made up of 15 amino acids. Germline V lookup: CDR1 MNHNS, CDR2 SASEGT. The V gene end was trimmed by 4 bases and the J gene end by 3 bases; junction bases not matched to a gene: 3. In nucleotides, the CDR3 is TGTGCCAGCAGTGGGACAGGGGGATCCAATCAGCCCCAGCATTTT. It codes for CASSGTGGSNQPQHF.

The V and J genes are TRBV5-1 and TRBJ1-1; no clear D gene. The V end was cut by 0 bases, the J end by 8 bases, with 17 bases between. The CDR3 is made up of 15 amino acids. Germline CDR1 reads SGHRS; CDR2 reads YFSETQ. CDR3 bases: TGCGCCAGCAGCTTGGAAATGGTGGGCGGAGGAGAAGCTTTCTTT. Translation gives CASSLEMVGGGEAFF.

Many counts were recorded for this clonotype. V gene TRBV20-1 combines with J gene TRBJ1-1; D gene ambiguous. The V end was cut by 2 bases, the J end by 1 base, with 11 bases between. Germline V gene lookup returns CDR1 DFQATT and CDR2 SNEGSKA (reference sequence). This CDR3 comprises 14 residues. DNA for the CDR3: TGCAGTGCTAGATCCTTGGCAGCGAACACTGAAGCTTTCTTT. It translates to CSARSLAANTEAFF.

This clonotype was picked up many times. The chain is built from TRBV6-4 and TRBJ2-2; D is tentatively TRBD1 or TRBD2 (7 bases each). This CDR3 is built from 14 residues. CDR1 MRHNA and CDR2 SNTAGT come from the germline V gene. Trimming stripped 4 bases from V and 6 bases from J, with 12 bases between. CDR3 protein: CASSATGRAGELFF. In nucleotides, the CDR3 is TGTGCCAGCAGTGCGACAGGGAGGGCCGGGGAGCTGTTTTTT.

This chain links TRBV6-1 with TRBJ1-2, with 7 positions matching TRBD1. This CDR3 spans 13 amino acids. Losses at the gene ends were 6 bases for V and 8 bases for J; bases not matched to a gene: 9. CDR1 and CDR2 from the germline V gene are MNHNS and SASEGT. The CDR3 region is CASSQTGAGGYTF. In DNA, the CDR3 is TGTGCCAGCAGCCAAACAGGGGCTGGGGGCTACACCTTC.

The V and J genes are TRBV29-1 and TRBJ2-5, with no clear D. CDR3 length equals 14 residues. Germline values: CDR1 SQVTM, CDR2 ANQGSEA. Trimming left V 3 bases short and J 1 base short, with 12 bases between. The CDR3 is CSVDPGRIQETQYF. The CDR3 DNA reads as TGCAGCGTTGACCCAGGACGGATCCAAGAGACCCAGTACTTC.

The rearrangement joins TRBV7-2 to TRBJ2-2; 13 bases agree with TRBD2. J gave up 9 bases and V 5 bases, and 9 bases lay outside the gene matches. Looked up from germline, CDR1 is SGHTA and CDR2 is FQGNSA. The length of the CDR3 is 16 residues. CDR3 sequence: CASSPWTSGSLRELFF. The CDR3, as DNA: TGTGCCAGCAGCCCGTGGACTAGCGGGAGTTTGAGGGAGCTGTTTTTT.

This clonotype was seen at least ten times. This chain links TRBV3-1 with TRBJ2-7, with D possibly TRBD1 on 5 matching bases. Trimming left V 5 bases short and J 7 bases short, with 15 bases between. Looked up from germline, CDR1 is LGHDT and CDR2 is YNNKEL (reference sequence). The CDR3 covers 13 residues. The CDR3 protein is CASSSSETGEQYF. DNA of the CDR3: TGTGCCAGCAGCAGTTCTGAAACAGGAGAGCAGTACTTC.

This clonotype showed up many times. The chain has TRBV7-8 and TRBJ2-7; 14 bases line up with TRBD2. Germline values: CDR1 SGHVS, CDR2 FQNEAQ. CDR3 length equals 16 residues. With V trimmed by 0 bases and J by 4 bases, 2 bases remained unmatched. DNA for the CDR3: TGTGCCAGCAGCTTAGCGGGGACTAGCGGGAGTTACGAGCAGTACTTC. Translated: CASSLAGTSGSYEQYF.

This clonotype has ten or more counts. This chain joins TRBV5-1 and TRBJ2-7, with TRBD2 identical over 11 bases. CDR3 length equals 18 residues. Germline-derived CDR1 and CDR2 are SGHRS and YFSETQ. Trimming took 3 bases from V and 7 from J; bases not matched to a gene: 18. The CDR3 region has the DNA TGCGCCAGCAGCTCCCTCCCACCAGTAGCGGGAGGGGGTCGGGAGCAGTACTTC. Protein product: CASSSLPPVAGGGREQYF.

This clonotype came up many times. V usage is TRBV6-1 and J usage is TRBJ1-1; TRBD1 is a possible D gene (5 bases). The CDR3 contains 17 residues. V was clipped by 0 bases and J by 3 bases, with 17 bases between them. The germline gives CDR1 MNHNS, CDR2 SASEGT. The CDR3 nucleotides read TGTGCCAGCAGTGAAGCTGTGAGCCGACGGGGGGACACTGAAGCTTTCTTT. Its protein product is CASSEAVSRRGDTEAFF.